Below are 14 T cell receptor beta chains sequenced from a single sample in a study of neurological immune-mediated disorders. TCRdb independently ran MiXCR on the 5' RACE reads; one entry per CDR3 protein. The data show about 70,000 distinct CDR3 sequences, more than 3% seen once. Sample: PBMCs. These receptors were obtained from a woman between 45 and 60 years old with multiple sclerosis.

Ten or more counts support this clonotype. The J gene is TRBJ2-5, the V gene TRBV4-2, with 12 bases aligning to TRBD2. The length of the CDR3 is 15 residues. With V trimmed by 5 bases and J by 1 base, 2 bases remained unmatched. In germline, CDR1 is LGHNA, CDR2 YNFKEQ. CDR3 nucleotides: TGTGCCAGCAGCACTAGCGGGGGGTTCCAAGAGACCCAGTACTTC. Encoded protein: CASSTSGGFQETQYF.

This clonotype was seen at least ten times. The genes are TRBV20-1 and TRBJ2-3; a possible D gene is TRBD2 (6 bases). Between the trimmed V and J ends, which lost 6 bases and 11 bases, there was a span of 21 bases. From germline, CDR1 is DFQATT and CDR2 SNEGSKA (reference sequence). This CDR3 comprises 13 residues. The CDR3 sequence: CSAPEPRGGKQYF. The CDR3 bases are TGCAGTGCCCCCGAACCTAGGGGAGGCAAGCAGTATTTT.

The chain uses TRBV6-5 and TRBJ2-2; a weak D match, TRBD2 (6 bases). Germline CDR1 is MNHEY and CDR2 is SVGAGI. The germline V and J ends were trimmed by 7 bases and 1 base, with 16 bases remaining between them. The CDR3 has 16 amino acids. This CDR3 is CASTRGGTVNTGELFF. The CDR3 DNA reads TGTGCCAGCACCCGTGGGGGGACCGTGAACACCGGGGAGCTGTTTTTT.

This clonotype was recorded many times. This chain uses TRBV18 with TRBJ1-6; D remains ambiguous. Germline V CDR1 and CDR2: KGHSH, LQKENI. The CDR3 spans 14 residues. V lost 0 bases and J lost 11, with 11 bases in between. CDR3 loop: CASSPPGFGPPLHF. CDR3 nucleotide sequence: TGTGCCAGCTCACCACCCGGGTTTGGTCCACCCCTCCACTTT.

This clonotype was picked up many times. The chain joins TRBV12-3 or TRBV12-4 to TRBJ2-1, with TRBD2 identical over 8 bases. The CDR3 is 17 amino acids. The ends lost 6 bases at V and 0 bases at J; junction bases unmatched: 10. CDR3 nucleotides: TGTGCCAGCAGCAATACCGTAGCGGGAAGCTCCTACAATGAGCAGTTCTTC. Translation gives CASSNTVAGSSYNEQFF.

The chain employs TRBV20-1 and TRBJ2-5; 7 nucleotides line up with TRBD2. CDR3 length equals 12 residues. J was trimmed by 5 bases and V by 2 bases; bases with no gene match: 2. The germline CDR1 and CDR2 sequences are DFQATT and SNEGSKA (reference sequence). As DNA, the CDR3 is TGCAGTGCTAGATATAGCGGGGAGACCCAGTACTTC. Its protein product is CSARYSGETQYF.

This clonotype was recorded many times. The chain is built from TRBV12-3 or TRBV12-4 and TRBJ2-5; TRBD2 agrees at 7 bases. Trimming took 6 bases from V and 6 from J; bases not matched to a gene: 10. The CDR3 totals 14 residues. The CDR3 spells CASRPWTSSQTQYF. The CDR3 nucleotides are TGTGCCAGCAGACCTTGGACTAGTTCGCAGACCCAGTACTTC.

In its sample, this clonotype was seen many times. The rearrangement uses TRBV20-1 and TRBJ2-7, with D maybe TRBD1 (6 bases). CDR1 DFQATT and CDR2 SNEGSKA come from the germline V gene (reference sequence). The CDR3 consists of 15 residues. V lost 2 bases, J lost 2 bases, and 16 bases lay in between. The CDR3 loop reads CSARPGTPNTYEQYV. The DNA of the CDR3 is TGCAGTGCTAGACCCGGGACACCCAACACCTACGAGCAGTACGTC.

This clonotype showed up many times. The gene calls are TRBV7-3 and TRBJ2-2; 12 bases agree with TRBD2. The CDR3 contains 17 residues. CDR1 and CDR2 (germline): SGHTA, FQGTGA. Trimming took 5 bases from V and 5 from J; bases not matched to a gene: 9. The CDR3 here is CASSPLVGLAGTGELFF. The CDR3 DNA reads as TGTGCCAGCAGCCCCCTAGTAGGACTAGCGGGAACCGGGGAGCTGTTTTTT. Together with reference TRBV7-3 and TRBJ2-2, the CDR3 gives the full variable domain: GAGVSQTPSNKVTEKGKYVELRCDPISGHTALYWYRQSLGQGPEFLIYFQGTGAADDSGLPNDRFFAVRPEGSVSTLKIQRTERGDSAVYLCASSPLVGLAGTGELFFGEGSRLTVL.

This clonotype was counted ten times or more. V and J are TRBV5-1 and TRBJ2-5; TRBD2 is a possible D gene (6 bases). The germline CDR1 and CDR2 sequences are SGHRS and YFSETQ. This CDR3 comprises 15 residues. Trimming took 3 bases from V and 5 from J, leaving 17 bases between them. The CDR3 spells CASSSTTGLLETQYF. The CDR3 bases are TGCGCCAGCAGCTCAACGACGGGACTCCTGGAGACCCAGTACTTC.

This clonotype came up many times. The rearrangement links TRBV7-2 to TRBJ2-5; no firm D call. The germline V gene has CDR1 SGHTA and CDR2 FQGNSA. V was pared by 1 base and J by 5 bases, with 11 bases between. The CDR3 length is 14 residues. In DNA, the CDR3 is TGTGCCAGCAGCTTAGACCCAGCATGGGAGACCCAGTACTTC. Its protein product is CASSLDPAWETQYF.

As to this clonotype: This may be a read error: a much more frequent sequence differs by one nucleotide. The V and J genes are TRBV7-2 and TRBJ1-5; a possible D gene is TRBD1 (5 bases). This CDR3 has 13 residues. In germline, CDR1 is SGHTA, CDR2 FQGNSA. CDR3 region: CASSSRGDQPQNF. The CDR3 region has the DNA TGTGCCAGCAGCTCCCGAGGGGATCAGCCCCAGAATTTT. The complete variable domain, with remaining parts taken from reference TRBV7-2 and TRBJ1-5, reads GAGVSQSPSNKVTEKGKDVELRCDPISGHTALYWYRQSLGQGLEFLIYFQGNSAPDKSGLPSDRFSAERTGGSVSTLTIQRTQQEDSAVYLCASSSRGDQPQNFGDGTRLSIL.

This clonotype was seen at least ten times. The V call is TRBV18, the J call TRBJ2-2, with TRBD1 matching 7 bases. The V and J ends lost 6 bases and 5 bases, in that order; junction bases with no gene match: 12. Germline V gene data show CDR1 as KGHSH and CDR2 as LQKENI. The length of the CDR3 is 16 residues. The CDR3 is CASSVRQGQATGELFF. CDR3 in DNA: TGTGCCAGCTCCGTCCGACAGGGACAAGCAACCGGGGAGCTGTTTTTT.

In this sample, this clonotype turned up many times. The rearrangement joins TRBV20-1 to TRBJ1-5, with 11 bases lining up with TRBD1. CDR3 length equals 15 residues. V lost 6 bases and J lost 7; bases outside the gene matches: 11. Germline loops: CDR1 DFQATT, CDR2 SNEGSKA (reference sequence). The CDR3 sequence: CSALPGTGGLQPQHF. CDR3 bases: TGCAGTGCCCTCCCCGGGACAGGGGGTTTGCAGCCCCAGCATTTT.